This note documents a single T cell receptor (beta chain) sequence. Its specificity is not known. Multiplex touch-down PCR amplified TRB using TRB-A and TRB-B pools in one tube. TCRdb reprocessed the multiplex PCR reads and keeps a single row for each CDR3 protein, giving no DNA. Its clone listing holds 7,000 or so distinct CDR3 sequences. Each sample's input was 200 to 250 ng genomic DNA, 38,000 or so genome equivalents. This CDR3 contains 14 residues. Germline V gives CDR1 MNHEY, CDR2 SVGAGI. The record originates from a study of T cell clusters in autoimmune cytopenias. Whole-study findings and limits: Primary autoimmune cytopenia patients appeared to lack physiological T cell clusters present in healthy donors. Functional roles of the in silico T cell clusters still await experimental validation. TRB repertoire shifts in secondary cytopenia and chronic lymphocytic leukemia mostly reflected lymphoma, not autoimmunity. Exclusive TRB clusters were almost three-fold more numerous in healthy donors than in active autoimmune hepatitis.

The receptor was isolated from a human donor with an autoimmune cytopenia or autoimmune hepatitis (not recorded which). The sequencing sample was made of peripheral blood. V and J are TRBV6-5 and TRBJ1-2; as DNA is missing, the TRBD1 call by TCRdb cannot be tested. CDR3 amino acids: CASSLSRDRDGYTF.